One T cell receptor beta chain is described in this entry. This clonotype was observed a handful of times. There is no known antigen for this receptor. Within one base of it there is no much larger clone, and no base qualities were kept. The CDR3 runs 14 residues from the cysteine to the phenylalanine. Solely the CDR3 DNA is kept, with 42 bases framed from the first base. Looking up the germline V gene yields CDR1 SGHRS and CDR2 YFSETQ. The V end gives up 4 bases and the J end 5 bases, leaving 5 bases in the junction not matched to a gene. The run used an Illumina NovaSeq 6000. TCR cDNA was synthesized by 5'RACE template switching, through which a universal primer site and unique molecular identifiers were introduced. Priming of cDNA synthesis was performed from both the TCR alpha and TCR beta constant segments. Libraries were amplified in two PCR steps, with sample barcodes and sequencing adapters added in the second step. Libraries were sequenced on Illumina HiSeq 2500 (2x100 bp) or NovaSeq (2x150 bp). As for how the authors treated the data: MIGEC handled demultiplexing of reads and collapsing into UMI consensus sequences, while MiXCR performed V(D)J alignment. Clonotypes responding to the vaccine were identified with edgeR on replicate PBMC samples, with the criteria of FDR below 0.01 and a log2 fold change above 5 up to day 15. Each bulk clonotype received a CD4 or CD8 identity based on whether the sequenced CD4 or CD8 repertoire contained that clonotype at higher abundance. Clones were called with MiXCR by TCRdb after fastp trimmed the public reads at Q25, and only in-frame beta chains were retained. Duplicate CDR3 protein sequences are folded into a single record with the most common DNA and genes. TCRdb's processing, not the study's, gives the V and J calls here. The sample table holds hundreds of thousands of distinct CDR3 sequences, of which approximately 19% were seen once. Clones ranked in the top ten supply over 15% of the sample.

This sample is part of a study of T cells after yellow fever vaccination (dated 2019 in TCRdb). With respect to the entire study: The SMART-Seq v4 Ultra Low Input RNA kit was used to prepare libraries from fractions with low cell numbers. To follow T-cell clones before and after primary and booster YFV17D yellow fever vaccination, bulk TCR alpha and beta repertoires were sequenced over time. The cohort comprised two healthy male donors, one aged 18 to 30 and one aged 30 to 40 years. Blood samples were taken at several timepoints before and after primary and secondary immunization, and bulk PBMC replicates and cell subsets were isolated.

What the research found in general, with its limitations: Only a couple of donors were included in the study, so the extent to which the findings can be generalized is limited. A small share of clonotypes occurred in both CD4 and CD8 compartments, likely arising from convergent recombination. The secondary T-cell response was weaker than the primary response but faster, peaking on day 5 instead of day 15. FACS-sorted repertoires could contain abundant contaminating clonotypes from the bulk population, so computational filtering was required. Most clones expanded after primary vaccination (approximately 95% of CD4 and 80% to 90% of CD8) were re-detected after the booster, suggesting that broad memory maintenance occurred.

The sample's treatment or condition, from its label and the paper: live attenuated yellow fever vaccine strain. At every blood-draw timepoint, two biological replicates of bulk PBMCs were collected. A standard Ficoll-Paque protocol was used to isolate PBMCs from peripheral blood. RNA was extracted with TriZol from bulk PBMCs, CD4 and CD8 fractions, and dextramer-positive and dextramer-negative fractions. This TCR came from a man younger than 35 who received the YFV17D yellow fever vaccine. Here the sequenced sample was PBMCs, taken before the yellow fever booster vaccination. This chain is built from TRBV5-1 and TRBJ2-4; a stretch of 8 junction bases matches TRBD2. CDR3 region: CASSPGGAENIQYF. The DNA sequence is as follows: TGCGCCAGCAGCCCCGGGGGGGCGGAAAACATTCAGTACTTC.